These T cell receptor beta chains were read from a single sample in a study of cytomegalovirus exposure and HLA in healthy donors. The table came from immunoSEQ multiplex PCR; TCRdb's copy has only in-frame clones and leaves some out. The sample includes 150,000 to 200,000 clones, 79% of them seen just once. The sample was PBMCs. The receptor source for this set is a woman between 45 and 60 years old in good health and CMV-seronegative. Each CDR3 is given with its conserved first and last residue. A D gene is named only where the DNA matches it firmly. A clone size is listed for some rows: how often the clone was seen (once, few, many), or a class if it is expanded.

D gene	V gene	clone size	J gene	CDR3 DNA	CDR3 protein
.	TRBV29-1	.	TRBJ2-5	TGCAGCGTCACCGGGACAACGGTCCAAGAGACCCAGTACTTC	CSVTGTTVQETQYF
TRBD2	TRBV7-9	.	TRBJ2-1	TGTGCCAGCAGCTTATATAGACCACTAACTAGCGGGAGATTTAATGAGCAGTTCTTC	CASSLYRPLTSGRFNEQFF
TRBD1	TRBV7-9	once	TRBJ1-4	TGTGCCAGCACCGAGCTAACAGGGGGGCATGAAAAACTGTTTTTT	CASTELTGGHEKLFF
TRBD1	TRBV28	.	TRBJ1-6	TGTGCCAGCAGCCCGGGGCTTGACAGGGGGCTGGGAAACTCACCCCTCCACTTT	CASSPGLDRGLGNSPLHF
.	TRBV28	few	TRBJ2-2	TGTGCCAGCAGTCCTTTTGGAGGGGATCTCACCGGGGAGCTGTTTTTT	CASSPFGGDLTGELFF
TRBD1	TRBV6-4	.	TRBJ1-4	TGTGCCAGCCCCGGGACAGGGGGTGCTCGCGTAACTAATGAAAAACTGTTTTTT	CASPGTGGARVTNEKLFF
TRBD2	TRBV28	.	TRBJ2-3	TGTGCCAGCAGTCCAAGCGGGGCCCCCACAGATACGCAGTATTTT	CASSPSGAPTDTQYF
.	TRBV18	.	TRBJ2-5	TGTGCCAGCTCACGGGACAGCGGGGGTATACGGGAGACCCAGTACTTC	CASSRDSGGIRETQYF
.	TRBV15	.	TRBJ2-7	TGTGCCACCAGCAGACCTGGAAGGGGGAGCGAGCAGTACTTC	CATSRPGRGSEQYF
TRBD2	TRBV7-9	.	TRBJ2-1	TGTGCCAGCACCCCCCAGGGGGGACTAGCGGGGAATGAGCAGTTCTTC	CASTPQGGLAGNEQFF
.	TRBV7-6	once	TRBJ1-1	TGTGCCAGCAGCTTCGGGGGGAACACTGAAGCTTTCTTT	CASSFGGNTEAFF
.	TRBV28	.	TRBJ2-5	TGTGCCAGCAGTACCACGACAGGCTTACGCCAAGAGACCCAGTACTTC	CASSTTTGLRQETQYF
TRBD1	TRBV6-1	.	TRBJ2-7	TGTGCCAGCAGCGGGGACAGTTCCTACGAGCAGTACTTC	CASSGDSSYEQYF
.	TRBV6-1	.	TRBJ2-3	TGTGCCAGCAGTCCCTACAGTTCCACAGATACGCAGTATTTT	CASSPYSSTDTQYF
TRBD2	TRBV4-3	.	TRBJ2-2	TGCGCCAGCAGCCAAGCCAGCGGGGTGAACACCGGGGAGCTGTTTTTT	CASSQASGVNTGELFF
.	TRBV11-3	.	TRBJ1-5	TGTGCCAGCAGATCACCCGAAGGGACTCCTGATAGCAATCAGCCCCAGCATTTT	CASRSPEGTPDSNQPQHF
TRBD1	TRBV4-1	.	TRBJ2-3	TGCGCCAGCAGCCAAACACCGGGACAGGGTGCAGATACGCAGTATTTT	CASSQTPGQGADTQYF
.	TRBV18	.	TRBJ2-1	TGTGCCAGCTCACCATCAAGGAGCTCCTACAATGAGCAGTTCTTC	CASSPSRSSYNEQFF
.	TRBV29-1	few	TRBJ2-6	TGCAGCGCGCTGGATCGGAGGGAGAGCTCTGGGGCCAACGTCCTGACTTTC	CSALDRRESSGANVLTF
TRBD1	TRBV4-2	.	TRBJ1-4	TGTGCCAGCAGCCAAGAGCAAGGGGGCGCGGGTGAAAAACTGTTTTTT	CASSQEQGGAGEKLFF
TRBD2	TRBV27	.	TRBJ2-7	TGTGCCAGCAGTTTATGGAGCGGGGGCCCGCACGAGCAGTACTTC	CASSLWSGGPHEQYF
.	TRBV4-3	.	TRBJ2-7	TGCGCCAGCAGCCAAGATCTGGAGCAGGGCTACGAGCAGTACTTC	CASSQDLEQGYEQYF
.	TRBV18	.	TRBJ2-7	TGTGCCAGCTCACCACAGGCCCAAACTACCTACGAGCAGTACTTC	CASSPQAQTTYEQYF
TRBD1	TRBV7-2	.	TRBJ2-7	TGTGCCAGCAGCTCCACAGGGGCCTCCTACGAGCAGTACTTC	CASSSTGASYEQYF
TRBD1	TRBV7-2	.	TRBJ2-1	TGTGCCAGCAGCGTAGCCGGGACAGGGTTTTCCTACAATGAGCAGTTCTTC	CASSVAGTGFSYNEQFF
TRBD2	TRBV30	.	TRBJ2-3	TGTGCCTGGAGTGCGGGACTAGCGGGGATGTCAGATACGCAGTATTTT	CAWSAGLAGMSDTQYF
.	TRBV18	.	TRBJ2-1	TGTGCCAGCTCACTTGACAGGAAAGGGAATGAGCAGTTCTTC	CASSLDRKGNEQFF
.	TRBV6-1	.	TRBJ2-7	TGTGCCAGCAGTTCGGGTCTTAATGAGGCCGAGCAGTACTTC	CASSSGLNEAEQYF
.	TRBV7-9	.	TRBJ1-5	TGTTCCAGCACCCAGGATAATCAGCCCCAGCATTTT	CSSTQDNQPQHF
TRBD1	TRBV5-6	few	TRBJ2-5	TGTGCCAGCAGCTTGGGACAGGGGGCTAGAGAGACCCAGTACTTC	CASSLGQGARETQYF
TRBD1	TRBV2	.	TRBJ1-5	TGTGCCAGCAGATTTGGGACAGCGACCAATCAGCCCCAGCATTTT	CASRFGTATNQPQHF
.	TRBV19	.	TRBJ1-5	TGTGCCAGTAGATCCCTAGGGGATAGCAATCAGCCCCAGCATTTT	CASRSLGDSNQPQHF
.	TRBV6-5	.	TRBJ2-5	TGTGCCAGCAGTCTCCCAGGAAAGGAGACCCAGTACTTC	CASSLPGKETQYF
TRBD2	TRBV9	.	TRBJ2-1	TGTGCCAGCAGCGGACATAGCGGGGGAGGTTACAATGAGCAGTTCTTC	CASSGHSGGGYNEQFF
.	TRBV19	.	TRBJ1-4	TGTGCCAGTTCTGAGGGGAGGGAGTCTGAAAAACTGTTTTTT	CASSEGRESEKLFF
.	TRBV18	.	TRBJ2-7	TGTGCCAGCTCACCAGGCGGAGGCGGGGACGAGCAGTACTTC	CASSPGGGGDEQYF
.	TRBV7-9	.	TRBJ2-6	TGTGCCAGCAGCTTAGGGGCCAGGGGATCGGGGGCCAACGTCCTGACTTTC	CASSLGARGSGANVLTF
.	TRBV11-2	.	TRBJ2-7	TGTGCCAGCAGCTCGAACATCTACGAGCAGTACTTC	CASSSNIYEQYF
.	TRBV4-2	.	TRBJ2-6	TGTGCCAGCAGCTCCAAGGGGTCTAGCTCTGGGGCCAACGTCCTGACTTTC	CASSSKGSSSGANVLTF
.	TRBV9	.	TRBJ2-7	TGTGCCAGCAGCGTAGCTACGGGAGACAGGGCCGAGCAGTACTTC	CASSVATGDRAEQYF
.	TRBV15	.	TRBJ1-1	TGTGCCACCAGCAAACCTGAGAAAGAAGCTTTCTTT	CATSKPEKEAFF
TRBD2	TRBV9	.	TRBJ2-2	TGTGCCAGCAGCGTAGCGATGGCGGGGGGGCTTCCCCCCGGGGAGCTGTTTTTT	CASSVAMAGGLPPGELFF
TRBD1	TRBV27	.	TRBJ1-1	TGTGCCAGCAGTTACCGGACAGGGTTGGGCACTGAAGCTTTCTTT	CASSYRTGLGTEAFF
.	TRBV29-1	.	TRBJ2-5	TGCAGCGTCCGACGACAAATGATCCAAGAGACCCAGTACTTC	CSVRRQMIQETQYF
TRBD1	TRBV15	.	TRBJ2-7	TGTGCCACCAGCAGAGATCGAGGGCAGGGGGCTTACGAGCAGTACTTC	CATSRDRGQGAYEQYF